A selection of T cell receptor beta chains follows, all from one sample in a study of cytomegalovirus exposure and HLA in healthy donors. The method was immunoSEQ multiplex PCR; TCRdb's version includes in-frame clones alone and lacks a portion of them. Of 150,000 to 200,000 clones listed, approximately 71% are singletons. The sequencing input was PBMCs. The source of these receptors is a girl aged 10 to 17 in good health and CMV-seronegative. Both conserved end residues are part of each CDR3. The order of the fields is J gene, D gene, clone size, V gene, CDR3 DNA, CDR3 protein. D genes are given only for firm matches. Only some rows state a clone size, as once, few, many or a class for expanded clones.

TRBJ1-2,-,-,TRBV19,TGTGCCAGTAGTATCAACAGGGCGGCCTATGGCTACACCTTC,CASSINRAAYGYTF
TRBJ2-1,-,once,TRBV7-6,TGTGCCAGCAGCTTAGCTACGCGGAGCTCCTACAATGAGCAGTTCTTC,CASSLATRSSYNEQFF
TRBJ1-2,TRBD1,-,TRBV6-5,TGTGCCAGCAGAATAACAGGGGGCCTCTATGGCTACACCTTC,CASRITGGLYGYTF
TRBJ2-5,TRBD2,-,TRBV14,TGTGCCAGCAGCCCATCCCCTTCCTCGGTAGTCCTAGCGGGGGGGCCGGTGACCCAGTACTTC,CASSPSPSSVVLAGGPVTQYF
TRBJ2-7,-,-,TRBV21-1,TGTGCCAGCAGCAGAAGACGAGGTACGTACCACGAGCAGTACTTC,CASSRRRGTYHEQYF
TRBJ1-5,-,once,TRBV27,TGTGCCAGCAGTTTTGGGGGGGAGCCCCAGCATTTT,CASSFGGEPQHF
TRBJ1-4,-,-,TRBV5-1,TGCGCCAGCCGCGACCAGGCAACTAATGAAAAACTGTTTTTT,CASRDQATNEKLFF
TRBJ1-2,-,-,TRBV15,TGTGCCACCAGCATTACGCAGGTCAACTATGGCTACACCTTC,CATSITQVNYGYTF
TRBJ2-7,-,-,TRBV6-1,TGTGCCAGCAGTATGGAGGGGGGGAGAACCTACGAGCAGTACTTC,CASSMEGGRTYEQYF
TRBJ1-5,-,once,TRBV2,TGTGCCAGCGGGGGGGGACGGGGTATAAATCAGCCCCAGCATTTT,CASGGGRGINQPQHF
TRBJ2-1,TRBD2,-,TRBV11-1,TGTGCCAGCAGCTCACTGCCGGGACTAGCGGAGGATGAGCAGTTCTTC,CASSSLPGLAEDEQFF
TRBJ2-1,-,-,TRBV2,TGTGCCAGCGTTAGGGCAGGGTCGTTCTTC,CASVRAGSFF
TRBJ2-7,-,once,TRBV5-4,TGTGCCAGTAACTTGGCTGGGCCTGTGGACGAGCAGTACTTC,CASNLAGPVDEQYF
TRBJ2-7,TRBD1,-,TRBV19,TGTGCCAGTAGTACCGGGGACAGCTACCACTACGAGCAGTACTTC,CASSTGDSYHYEQYF
TRBJ2-7,-,-,TRBV29-1,TGCAGCCCTCCCCGGGACACCCCCTACGAGCAGTACTTC,CSPPRDTPYEQYF
TRBJ1-4,TRBD1,few,TRBV28,TGTGCCAGCAGCCCGCTGACAGGGGGTAATGAAAAACTGTTTTTT,CASSPLTGGNEKLFF
TRBJ2-7,TRBD2,-,TRBV4-1,TGCGCCAGCAGCCTCCTAATCCAAGGGACTAGCGGGGGGCTCGCCGGCGAGCAGTACTTC,CASSLLIQGTSGGLAGEQYF
TRBJ1-6,TRBD1,-,TRBV19,TGTGCCAGTAGTGCCAGGGGGAATGGGTCACCCCTCCACTTT,CASSARGNGSPLHF
TRBJ1-6,-,-,TRBV13,TGTGCCAGCAGTCCGGGACTTAGCGATTCACCCCTCCACTTT,CASSPGLSDSPLHF
TRBJ2-1,-,-,TRBV2,TGTGCCAGCAGCAGAGGGGGACTAATCAATGAGCAGTTCTTC,CASSRGGLINEQFF
TRBJ2-7,-,few,TRBV29-1,TGCAGCGCCGTCGACATGTACGAGCAGTACTTC,CSAVDMYEQYF
TRBJ2-3,TRBD2,-,TRBV4-2,TGTGCCAGCAGCCAAGTGTTAGCGGGGGGAAGGGCAGATACGCAGTATTTT,CASSQVLAGGRADTQYF
TRBJ2-7,TRBD2,-,TRBV2,TGTGCCAGCAGCGAGCGGGGGCGGGGCGTTAGCTCCTACGAGCAGTACTTC,CASSERGRGVSSYEQYF
TRBJ2-7,TRBD1,-,TRBV2,TGTGCCAGCAAGGGACAGATCTACGAGCAGTACTTC,CASKGQIYEQYF
TRBJ1-2,TRBD1,-,TRBV18,TGTGCCAGCTCACCCGGGACAGGGGGCTCCTACTATGGCTACACCTTC,CASSPGTGGSYYGYTF
TRBJ2-7,-,once,TRBV6-6,TGTGCCAGCAGTTGGGCCGGCTCCTACGAGCAGTACTTC,CASSWAGSYEQYF
TRBJ2-2,TRBD1,once,TRBV5-1,TGCGCCAGCAGCTCGACAGGGATCACCGGGGAGCTGTTTTTT,CASSSTGITGELFF
TRBJ2-5,-,once,TRBV15,TGTGCCACCTCTACCGGGGATTTCAAAGAGACCCAGTACTTC,CATSTGDFKETQYF
TRBJ2-1,-,-,TRBV2,TGTGCCAGCAGCGGTTCCTACAATGAGCAGTTCTTC,CASSGSYNEQFF
TRBJ2-1,TRBD1,-,TRBV5-6,TGTGCCAGCAGCCGTGGTAGGGGGACAGCAATCTACAATGAGCAGTTCTTC,CASSRGRGTAIYNEQFF
TRBJ1-5,-,-,TRBV10-3,TGTGCCATCAGTGACCGACAGGTATTCGGTTTGCCCCAGCATTTT,CAISDRQVFGLPQHF
TRBJ2-7,-,-,TRBV12-5,TGTGCTAGTGGATTCGGACTATCCTTCTACGAGCAGTACTTC,CASGFGLSFYEQYF
TRBJ2-7,TRBD1,-,TRBV5-6,TGTGCCAGCAGCTGGGGACAGGGCCCCACCTACGAGCAGTACTTC,CASSWGQGPTYEQYF
TRBJ1-5,-,-,TRBV7-9,TGTGCCAGCAGCTTAGGGGCCGACAATCAGCCCCAGCATTTT,CASSLGADNQPQHF
TRBJ1-1,-,-,TRBV18,TGTGCCAGCTCAACGACGGGGGTTAACACTGAAGCTTTCTTT,CASSTTGVNTEAFF
TRBJ2-7,-,-,TRBV5-1,TGCGCCAGCAGCCCTAACTCGGGGGTTCTCCCGACCTACGAGCAGTACTTC,CASSPNSGVLPTYEQYF
TRBJ2-1,-,-,TRBV27,TGTGCCAGCAGTATTTACCCCAAACAGGGATTCTCCTACAATGAGCAGTTCTTC,CASSIYPKQGFSYNEQFF
TRBJ1-5,TRBD1,-,TRBV19,TGTGCCAGTAGTATAGATAGAGACAGGGCGTTCAATCAGCCCCAGCATTTT,CASSIDRDRAFNQPQHF
TRBJ1-2,TRBD1,-,TRBV19,TGTGCCAGTAGTCCCGGACAGGGGGATGGCTACACCTTC,CASSPGQGDGYTF
TRBJ2-7,TRBD2,-,TRBV7-8,TGTGCCAGCAATCCGGTGGGGGGGAGCCTCTACGAGCAGTACTTC,CASNPVGGSLYEQYF
TRBJ2-3,TRBD2,few,TRBV27,TGTGCCAGCAGTTTTAGCGGGGGGTACGCAGATACGCAGTATTTT,CASSFSGGYADTQYF
TRBJ2-1,TRBD2,-,TRBV5-6,TGTGCCAGCAGTTACCGGGGGGTTCAGGGCATGAATGAGCAGTTCTTC,CASSYRGVQGMNEQFF
TRBJ2-4,-,-,TRBV21-1,TGTGCCAGCAGCGCAATATCTGCGGGCCCCCCTCAGTACTTC,CASSAISAGPPQYF
TRBJ1-5,TRBD1,-,TRBV5-1,TGCGCCAGCTCCTCAGGGGGCTCCAATCAGCCCCAGCATTTT,CASSSGGSNQPQHF
TRBJ2-3,TRBD2,-,TRBV18,TGTGCCAGCTCACCCCTAGCGGGGCTTAGCACAGATACGCAGTATTTT,CASSPLAGLSTDTQYF